The 27 T cell receptor beta chains below were found in one sample sequenced in a study of blood T cell repertoires in COVID-19. Data came from immunoSEQ multiplex PCR; TCRdb stores just in-frame clones and leaves some out. Seen here are roughly 200,000 clones, 70% to 90% observed once, and the top ten hold 0.95% to 1.5%. Sequencing used PBMCs or T cells enriched from blood (not recorded which). Receptor source: a man under 40 who had recovered from COVID-19.

This clone was found once. The rearrangement joins TRBV4-1 to TRBJ2-2; 7 bases match TRBD1. CDR1 and CDR2 (germline): MGHRA, YSYEKL. The CDR3 has 17 residues. V shed 2 bases and J 4 bases; nucleotides not matched to a gene: 10. The DNA of the CDR3 is TGCGCCAGCAGCCAACTACAGGGGCCCTCGAGCACCGGGGAGCTGTTTTTT. Its protein is CASSQLQGPSSTGELFF.

The chain recombines TRBV11-3 with TRBJ1-2; 8 positions match TRBD1. Germline CDR1 SGHNT, CDR2 YENEEA. The CDR3 has 18 residues. Unmatched junction bases numbered 17, after V lost 3 bases and J lost 5 bases. CDR3 sequence reads: CASSLGQAPSPLRYGYTF. In DNA, the CDR3 is TGTGCCAGCAGCTTGGGACAGGCTCCCTCTCCCTTACGTTATGGCTACACCTTC.

J is TRBJ1-5 and V is TRBV7-9; perhaps TRBD1 as D (5 bases). The CDR3 runs to 15 residues. The germline V gene has CDR1 SEHNR and CDR2 FQNEAQ (reference sequence). Deletions cut 2 bases from V and 1 base from J, with 9 bases between. DNA for the CDR3: TGTGCCAGCAGCTTACCAGGGCCGAGCAATCAGCCCCAGCATTTT. Amino acids: CASSLPGPSNQPQHF.

This clone appeared a single time. V gene TRBV30 combines with J gene TRBJ2-3; weak D call: TRBD2 (7 bases). This CDR3 has 14 residues. The V gene lost 3 bases and the J gene lost 2 bases, with 12 bases spanning the gap. CDR1 and CDR2 from the germline V gene are GTSNPN and SVGIG (reference sequence). CDR3 in DNA: TGTGCCTGGAGGGGGGGGGCGTCCACAGATACGCAGTATTTT. This codes for CAWRGGASTDTQYF.

The gene calls are TRBV7-6 and TRBJ2-7; TRBD1 might be the D (5 bases). Germline CDR1 is SGHVS and CDR2 is FNYEAQ. The CDR3 has 15 residues. Trimming left V 0 bases short and J 6 bases short, with 15 bases between. CDR3 coding DNA: TGTGCCAGCAGCTTAGCAGGTCAGGGTAAAGGCGAGCAGTACTTC. Residues: CASSLAGQGKGEQYF.

V usage is TRBV11-2 and J usage is TRBJ2-3, with 8 bases that match TRBD2. Trimming took 0 bases from V and 11 from J; bases not matched to a gene: 16. CDR1 and CDR2 from the germline V gene are SGHAT and FQNNGV. There are 17 residues in the CDR3. The CDR3 DNA sequence: TGTGCCAGCAGCTTAGAGGGGGGACTAGTTAGGTCGACCCGGCAGTATTTT. Translating gives CASSLEGGLVRSTRQYF.

The V call is TRBV4-1, the J call TRBJ2-7; 7 bases map to TRBD1. In germline, CDR1 is MGHRA, CDR2 YSYEKL. J was trimmed by 4 bases and V by 1 base; bases with no gene match: 4. CDR3 size: 14 residues. The CDR3 region is CASSQADREYEQYF. The CDR3, as DNA: TGCGCCAGCAGCCAAGCCGACAGGGAGTACGAGCAGTACTTC.

The chain couples TRBV5-1 to TRBJ2-3; D remains ambiguous. This CDR3 has 14 residues. Germline CDR1 is SGHRS and CDR2 is YFSETQ. Trimming removed 4 bases from V and 0 bases from J, with 9 bases in between. This chain's CDR3 is CASSTPGSTDTQYF. DNA of the CDR3: TGCGCCAGCAGCACCCCCGGTAGCACAGATACGCAGTATTTT.

This chain links TRBV19 with TRBJ1-3, with 7 bases matching TRBD1. The CDR3 spans 16 residues. From germline, CDR1 is LNHDA and CDR2 SQIVND (reference sequence). The V and J ends lost 3 bases and 2 bases, in that order; junction bases with no gene match: 7. CDR3 in DNA: TGTGCCAGTAGTATCCCTGCGACAGGGACTGGAAACACCATATATTTT. It codes for CASSIPATGTGNTIYF.

The chain carries TRBV24-1 and TRBJ2-2, with 7 bases matching TRBD1. J lost 4 bases, V lost 10 bases, and 11 bases had no gene match. This CDR3 contains 15 residues. CDR1 is KGHDR, CDR2 SFDVKD, per germline. The CDR3 nucleotides read TGTGCCACTCTCACAGGGGAGTTGGGCACCGGGGAGCTGTTTTTT. This sequence encodes CATLTGELGTGELFF.

This chain links TRBV6-2 or TRBV6-3 with TRBJ1-1; D uncertain. CDR3 length: 12 amino acids. Germline V gives CDR1 MNHEY, CDR2 SVGEGT. The V end was cut by 0 bases, the J end by 4 bases, with 3 bases between. The CDR3 coding sequence is TGTGCCAGCAGTTACTCTAGCACTGAAGCTTTCTTT. The encoded protein is CASSYSSTEAFF.

This chain uses TRBV5-4 with TRBJ2-7; 10 bases map to TRBD2. The CDR3 runs to 15 residues. The V gene end was trimmed by 2 bases and the J gene end by 1 base; junction bases not matched to a gene: 3. Germline V gene lookup returns CDR1 SGHNT and CDR2 YYREEE (reference sequence). The CDR3 sequence: CASSFRTSGSYEQYF. Here the CDR3 DNA reads TGTGCCAGCAGCTTCCGGACTAGCGGATCCTACGAGCAGTACTTC. The full variable domain, its missing parts supplied by reference TRBV5-4 and TRBJ2-7, is ETGVTQSPTHLIKTRGQQVTLRCSSQSGHNTVSWYQQALGQGPQFIFQYYREEENGRGNFPPRFSGLQFPNYSSELNVNALELDDSALYLCASSFRTSGSYEQYFGPGTRLTVT.

This clone was found once. The J gene is TRBJ1-5, the V gene TRBV11-2, with 9 bases that match TRBD1. The J segment lost 6 bases and the V segment lost 5 bases, leaving 8 bases of the junction unmatched. Germline V gene data show CDR1 as SGHAT and CDR2 as FQNNGV. This CDR3 contains 15 residues. CDR3 sequence (DNA): TGTGCCAGCAGCCGCGGGACAGGGCAGAGTCAGCCCCAGCATTTT. Its translation is CASSRGTGQSQPQHF. Together with reference TRBV11-2 and TRBJ1-5, the CDR3 gives the full variable domain: EAGVAQSPRYKIIEKRQSVAFWCNPISGHATLYWYQQILGQGPKLLIQFQNNGVVDDSQLPKDRFSAERLKGVDSTLKIQPAKLEDSAVYLCASSRGTGQSQPQHFGDGTRLSIL.

This chain connects TRBV11-2 to TRBJ2-1; D ambiguous. Germline V gene data show CDR1 as SGHAT and CDR2 as FQNNGV. The V end lost 3 bases, the J end lost 8 bases, and 8 bases lay between the germline ends. This CDR3 is 12 amino acids long. CDR3 nucleotide sequence: TGTGCCAGCAGCTTTTTCCTTCATGAGCAGTTCTTC. This gives the protein CASSFFLHEQFF.

J is TRBJ2-7 and V is TRBV7-7; TRBD2 aligns across 10 bases. Germline V gene data show CDR1 as SSHAT and CDR2 as FNYEAQ (reference sequence). The J segment lost 0 bases and the V segment lost 5 bases, leaving 10 bases of the junction unmatched. The CDR3 loop spans 17 amino acids. CDR3 nucleotide sequence: TGTGCCAGCAGCCCCGCGGCTAGCGGGAGAGGCTCCTACGAGCAGTACTTC. It is translated as CASSPAASGRGSYEQYF. The full variable domain, in which reference TRBV7-7 and TRBJ2-7 provide the parts outside the CDR3, is GAGVSQSPRYKVTKRGQDVTLRCDPISSHATLYWYQQALGQGPEFLTYFNYEAQPDKSGLPSDRFSAERPEGSISTLTIQRTEQRDSAMYRCASSPAASGRGSYEQYFGPGTRLTVT.

V gene TRBV7-8 combines with J gene TRBJ2-1; 13 bases map to TRBD2. This CDR3 region has 18 residues. V trimming: 1 base; J trimming: 2 bases; junction bases outside the gene matches: 5. The germline CDR1 and CDR2 sequences are SGHVS and FQNEAQ. In DNA form, the CDR3 reads TGTGCCAGCAGCTTAGGACTAGCGGGGGGTAATACCTACAATGAGCAGTTCTTC. Residues: CASSLGLAGGNTYNEQFF.

The chain carries TRBV7-9 and TRBJ2-7, with a tentative D call TRBD1 (5 bases). The V end was cut by 1 base, the J end by 1 base, with 11 bases between. This CDR3 has 15 residues. Germline CDR1 is SEHNR and CDR2 is FQNEAQ (reference sequence). This CDR3 reads CASSLVLDSSYEQYF. DNA for the CDR3: TGTGCCAGCAGCTTAGTTTTAGACAGTTCCTACGAGCAGTACTTC.

This chain connects TRBV7-2 to TRBJ2-1; TRBD1 aligns across 11 bases. The CDR3 contains 15 residues. The ends lost 1 base at V and 6 bases at J; junction bases unmatched: 2. In germline, CDR1 is SGHTA, CDR2 FQGNSA. The CDR3 region has the DNA TGTGCCAGCAGCTTAGGAGGGACAGGGGGCAATGAGCAGTTCTTC. Translating gives CASSLGGTGGNEQFF.

This clone was seen a handful of times. The chain employs TRBV6-5 and TRBJ1-1; D is uncertain. Trimming stripped 2 bases from V and 5 bases from J, with 9 bases between. The CDR3 spans 13 residues. CDR1 MNHEY and CDR2 SVGAGI come from the germline V gene. The CDR3 DNA follows: TGTGCCAGCAGTTACGACAAAAGGACTGAAGCTTTCTTT. Translation gives CASSYDKRTEAFF.

The chain employs TRBV19 and TRBJ2-2; tentative D call: TRBD1 (6 bases). This CDR3 region has 14 residues. Looked up from germline, CDR1 is LNHDA and CDR2 is SQIVND (reference sequence). V was shortened by 5 bases and J by 4 bases, with 11 bases between the two germline ends. CDR3 nucleotides: TGTGCCAGTAGTCCGCAGACAGGCACCGGGGAGCTGTTTTTT. Translating gives CASSPQTGTGELFF.

This clone has a handful of counts. The gene calls are TRBV5-1 and TRBJ2-3; 10 positions match TRBD2. Germline V gene sequence: CDR1 SGHRS, CDR2 YFSETQ. The CDR3 is 15 residues long. Trimming took 6 bases from V and 6 from J; bases not matched to a gene: 10. In DNA, the CDR3 is TGCGCCAGCAAGGCTAGCGGGGGTCCCGGGGATACGCAGTATTTT. This codes for CASKASGGPGDTQYF. Full variable domain (rest looked up from reference TRBV5-1 and TRBJ2-3): KAGVTQTPRYLIKTRGQQVTLSCSPISGHRSVSWYQQTPGQGLQFLFEYFSETQRNKGNFPGRFSGRQFSNSRSEMNVSTLELGDSALYLCASKASGGPGDTQYFGPGTRLTVL.

The chain joins TRBV4-1 to TRBJ2-4; 9 nucleotides agree with TRBD2. The CDR3 totals 20 residues. Per germline, CDR1 MGHRA and CDR2 YSYEKL. V shed 0 bases and J 0 bases; nucleotides not matched to a gene: 12. The chain's CDR3 is CASSQDMRLAATSAKNIQYF. For the CDR3, the DNA is TGCGCCAGCAGCCAAGATATGAGACTAGCGGCAACCTCAGCCAAAAACATTCAGTACTTC.

As concerns this clone: In the same sample, other DNA sequences code for this CDR3. The chain recombines TRBV9 with TRBJ2-7, with 11 bases lining up with TRBD2. This CDR3 has 14 residues. Germline CDR1 SGDLS, CDR2 YYNGEE. V lost 3 bases, J lost 3 bases, and 2 bases stayed unmatched. CDR3 sequence reads: CASSGGTSGYEQYF. As DNA, the CDR3 is TGTGCCAGCAGCGGGGGGACTAGCGGCTACGAGCAGTACTTC. Full variable domain (missing parts from reference TRBV9 and TRBJ2-7): DSGVTQTPKHLITATGQRVTLRCSPRSGDLSVYWYQQSLDQGLQFLIQYYNGEERAKGNILERFSAQQFPDLHSELNLSSLELGDSALYFCASSGGTSGYEQYFGPGTRLTVT.

J is TRBJ2-2 and V is TRBV7-2; maybe TRBD2 (6 bases). With 2 bases removed from V and 0 bases from J, the gap between germline ends came to 7 bases. This CDR3 is built from 15 residues. Germline CDR1 SGHTA, CDR2 FQGNSA. In DNA form, the CDR3 reads TGTGCCAGCAGCTTACTAGCGACGAACACCGGGGAGCTGTTTTTT. This codes for CASSLLATNTGELFF.

The chain couples TRBV5-1 to TRBJ2-1, with 8 nucleotides matching TRBD1. The ends lost 0 bases at V and 7 bases at J; junction bases unmatched: 6. Germline-derived CDR1 and CDR2 are SGHRS and YFSETQ. CDR3 size: 15 residues. This CDR3 reads CASSLVTGGLNEQFF. CDR3 nucleotides: TGCGCCAGCAGCTTGGTCACAGGGGGGCTGAATGAGCAGTTCTTC. Together with reference TRBV5-1 and TRBJ2-1, the CDR3 gives the full variable domain: KAGVTQTPRYLIKTRGQQVTLSCSPISGHRSVSWYQQTPGQGLQFLFEYFSETQRNKGNFPGRFSGRQFSNSRSEMNVSTLELGDSALYLCASSLVTGGLNEQFFGPGTRLTVL.

This chain links TRBV4-1 with TRBJ2-1, with TRBD2 identical over 9 bases. Germline trimming cut 1 base from V and 0 bases from J; bases unmatched to any gene: 7. CDR1 is MGHRA and CDR2 is YSYEKL in the germline V gene. The CDR3 extends over 18 amino acids. CDR3 in amino acids: CASSQVSGGRASYNEQFF. The CDR3, as DNA: TGCGCCAGCAGCCAAGTAAGTGGCGGGAGGGCCTCCTACAATGAGCAGTTCTTC.

The rearrangement links TRBV28 to TRBJ2-3; the match to TRBD2 covers 8 bases. The CDR3 totals 16 residues. With 5 bases clipped from V and 3 bases from J, the junction kept 10 bases outside the gene matches. Germline lookup yields CDR1 MDHEN and CDR2 SYDVKM. DNA for the CDR3: TGTGCCAGCAGTGCCCCCCGGACTAGCCATACAGATACGCAGTATTTT. It translates to CASSAPRTSHTDTQYF.